The 13 T cell receptor beta chains below all came from one sample that was sequenced in a study of shared T cell receptors in the human thymus. Sequencing used immunoSEQ multiplex PCR; TCRdb keeps in-frame clones, though not all of them. The sample shows approximately 490,000 clones, around 78% of them seen only once. Another study also made use of these data, one on human thymus T cells.

The sample was thymocytes. The source of these receptors is a boy under two years old with a congenital heart defect.

The chain employs TRBV29-1 and TRBJ2-5, with a possible D match to TRBD1 (5 bases). The CDR3 extends over 11 amino acids. With 3 bases removed from V and 3 bases from J, the gap between germline ends came to 5 bases. Germline-derived CDR1 and CDR2 are SQVTM and ANQGSEA. The CDR3 DNA is TGCAGCGTTGACAGGGAAGAGACCCAGTACTTC. Translation: CSVDREETQYF.

The gene calls are TRBV7-6 and TRBJ2-3; D is possibly TRBD2 (6 bases). The V end lost 1 base, the J end lost 4 bases, and 12 bases lay between the germline ends. CDR3 length equals 15 residues. In germline, CDR1 is SGHVS, CDR2 FNYEAQ. CDR3 residues: CASSLGDWGSDTQYF. DNA of the CDR3: TGTGCCAGCAGCTTAGGGGACTGGGGCTCAGATACGCAGTATTTT.

The chain is built from TRBV6-5 and TRBJ1-5, with a weak D call TRBD1 (5 bases). The CDR3 has 15 amino acids. Looked up from germline, CDR1 is MNHEY and CDR2 is SVGAGI. The V end was cut by 6 bases, the J end by 1 base, with 13 bases between. The CDR3 sequence: CASRTVGGSNQPQHF. CDR3 nucleotide sequence: TGTGCCAGCAGGACGGTGGGGGGAAGCAATCAGCCCCAGCATTTT.

This chain uses TRBV28 with TRBJ2-7; possible D gene TRBD1, 6 bases. Germline values: CDR1 MDHEN, CDR2 SYDVKM. With 2 bases removed from V and 5 bases from J, the gap between germline ends came to 16 bases. CDR3 length: 15 residues. CDR3 nucleotides: TGTGCCAGCAGTTTAAGAGACAGGTATGGGAACGAGCAGTACTTC. Residues: CASSLRDRYGNEQYF.

The genes are TRBV13 and TRBJ1-2; 8 bases are a match to TRBD1. V lost 5 bases to trimming and J lost 4 bases; unmatched junction nucleotides: 9. Germline V gives CDR1 PRHDT, CDR2 FYEKMQ (reference sequence). The CDR3 is made up of 15 amino acids. The DNA for the CDR3 is TGTGCCAGCAGCCCGGACAGGGCGAGGGGCTATGGCTACACCTTC. Encoded protein: CASSPDRARGYGYTF. The full variable domain, rest sourced from reference TRBV13 and TRBJ1-2, is AAGVIQSPRHLIKEKRETATLKCYPIPRHDTVYWYQQGPGQDPQFLISFYEKMQSDKGSIPDRFSAQQFSDYHSELNMSSLELGDSALYFCASSPDRARGYGYTFGSGTRLTVV.

The CDR3: CSVALYWEAGGPQEQYF. The CDR3 DNA follows: TGCAGCGTTGCATTGTATTGGGAGGCGGGAGGGCCTCAGGAGCAGTACTTC. The chain recombines TRBV29-1 with TRBJ2-7, with 9 positions matching TRBD2. This CDR3 is 17 amino acids long. V lost 4 bases to trimming and J lost 7 bases; unmatched junction nucleotides: 20. The germline V gene encodes CDR1 SQVTM and CDR2 ANQGSEA.

The rearrangement uses TRBV7-2 and TRBJ1-3; D is unresolved. This CDR3 comprises 15 residues. Germline V gene lookup returns CDR1 SGHTA and CDR2 FQGNSA. Trimming removed 6 bases from V and 1 base from J, with 13 bases in between. CDR3 nucleotide sequence: TGTGCCAGCAGTCCTTTAGGACTTTCTGGAAACACCATATATTTT. Translating gives CASSPLGLSGNTIYF. The full variable domain, with the rest looked up from reference TRBV7-2 and TRBJ1-3, is GAGVSQSPSNKVTEKGKDVELRCDPISGHTALYWYRQSLGQGLEFLIYFQGNSAPDKSGLPSDRFSAERTGGSVSTLTIQRTQQEDSAVYLCASSPLGLSGNTIYFGEGSWLTVV.

The sample holds one count of this clone. The chain combines TRBV6-5 with TRBJ1-2; D might be TRBD1 (5 bases). Trimming stripped 6 bases from V and 0 bases from J, with 14 bases between. Germline V CDR1 and CDR2: MNHEY, SVGAGI. CDR3 length: 15 amino acids. CDR3 sequence reads: CASRAGILANYGYTF. The DNA for the CDR3 is TGTGCCAGCAGGGCAGGGATCCTAGCTAACTATGGCTACACCTTC.

The V and J genes are TRBV2 and TRBJ2-7, with 12 bases matching TRBD2. The length of the CDR3 is 16 residues. V lost 6 bases to trimming and J lost 0 bases; unmatched junction nucleotides: 6. Looked up from germline, CDR1 is SNHLY and CDR2 is FYNNEI. CDR3 nucleotide sequence: TGTGCCAGCAGGGATACTAGCGGGAGGCACTCCTACGAGCAGTACTTC. This gives the protein CASRDTSGRHSYEQYF. The complete variable domain, with remaining parts taken from reference TRBV2 and TRBJ2-7, reads EPEVTQTPSHQVTQMGQEVILRCVPISNHLYFYWYRQILGQKVEFLVSFYNNEISEKSEIFDDQFSVERPDGSNFTLKIRSTKLEDSAMYFCASRDTSGRHSYEQYFGPGTRLTVT.

The chain links TRBV5-5 to TRBJ2-2; D not certain. The CDR3 sequence is 12 residues long. Germline loops: CDR1 SGHKS, CDR2 YYEKEE (reference sequence). V lost 8 bases and J lost 2, with 7 bases in between. In DNA, the CDR3 is TGTGCCAGTTGGGCAAACACCGGGGAGCTGTTTTTT. This encodes CASWANTGELFF.

V is TRBV28 and J is TRBJ1-2, with 8 bases aligning to TRBD1. The length of the CDR3 is 15 residues. With 1 base clipped from V and 6 bases from J, the junction kept 7 bases outside the gene matches. Germline assignment: CDR1 MDHEN and CDR2 SYDVKM. Written as DNA, the CDR3 is TGTGCCAGCAGTTTATATCAGGGGGCGATCCATGGCTACACCTTC. Protein product: CASSLYQGAIHGYTF.

The chain employs TRBV2 and TRBJ2-6, with TRBD2 as a possible D gene (6 bases). The CDR3 sequence is 18 residues long. The ends were cut back, 8 bases at V and 0 bases at J, with 20 bases in the middle. Looked up from germline, CDR1 is SNHLY and CDR2 is FYNNEI. This chain's CDR3 is CASSPRRESLSGANVLTF. The CDR3 nucleotides are TGTGCCAGCTCCCCGAGGAGGGAGTCCCTCTCTGGGGCCAACGTCCTGACTTTC.

The chain couples TRBV19 to TRBJ2-2; 14 nucleotides agree with TRBD2. Germline assignment: CDR1 LNHDA and CDR2 SQIVND (reference sequence). There are 16 residues in the CDR3. J gave up 7 bases and V 3 bases, and 4 bases lay outside the gene matches. CDR3 sequence (DNA): TGTGCCAGTAGTATCGGGGGACTAGCGGGAGTCGGGGAGCTGTTTTTT. Translated: CASSIGGLAGVGELFF.